The rows below give T cell receptor beta chains drawn from one sample of a study of T cells in Graves' hyperthyroidism and ophthalmopathy. Each CDR3 protein is one row after TCRdb ran MiXCR on the multiplex PCR reads. This table has 640,000 or so distinct CDR3 sequences, around 15% appearing once. Sequenced material: blood. These receptors originate from a middle-aged woman with Graves' ophthalmopathy. Each CDR3 is given with its conserved first and last residue. A D gene is named only where the DNA matches it firmly. Clone size is shown for a subset of rows, as once, few, many or a class of expanded clone.

>.|13|many|TRBJ1-2|TRBV7-2
TGTGCCAGCAGTCCAGGGCTTCGATATGGCTACACCTTC
CASSPGLRYGYTF
>TRBD1|14|many|TRBJ1-1|TRBV6-2/TRBV6-3
TGTGCCAGCGGTTACAGGGGGCCTGACACTGAAGCTTTCTTT
CASGYRGPDTEAFF
>.|17|many|TRBJ2-7|TRBV7-2
TGTGCCAGCAGCTTACGCCACAACCCCCGAGATAACTACGAGCAGTACTTC
CASSLRHNPRDNYEQYF
>.|13|few|TRBJ2-7|TRBV11-3
TGTGCCAGCAGCTTCGGGCCCGACTACGAGCAGTACTTC
CASSFGPDYEQYF
>.|12|many|TRBJ2-7|TRBV11-2
TGTGCCAGCAGCTTAGAGTTTAGCGAGCAGTACTTC
CASSLEFSEQYF
>.|13|many|TRBJ1-1|TRBV12-3/TRBV12-4
TGTGCCAGCAGTTTACTCCAGGGCTCTGAAGCTTTCTTT
CASSLLQGSEAFF
>TRBD2|15|.|TRBJ2-3|TRBV28
TGTGCCAGCAAAGAGGGACTAGCGGGAGTATATACGCAGTATTTT
CASKEGLAGVYTQYF
>.|13|.|TRBJ2-7|TRBV4-2
TGTGCCAGCAGCTCGGGGGGGACAGGCGAGCAGTACTTC
CASSSGGTGEQYF
>.|10|many|TRBJ1-2|TRBV20-1
TGCAGTGCTAGGTCCGGGGGCTACACCTTC
CSARSGGYTF
>.|18|many|TRBJ2-6|TRBV11-2
TGTGCCAGCAGCTCGCCACTTGGACCTCCGACTGGGGCCAACGTCCTGACTTTC
CASSSPLGPPTGANVLTF
>.|14|many|TRBJ1-3|TRBV27
TGTGCCAGCAGTCCACGCTCCCCTATAAACACCATATATTTT
CASSPRSPINTIYF
>.|14|many|TRBJ2-5|TRBV12-5
TGTGCTAGTGGGCATCCGGGACTCGGGGAGACCCAGTACTTC
CASGHPGLGETQYF
>.|14|.|TRBJ1-3|TRBV12-3/TRBV12-4
TGTGCCAGCAGAGGGGGGAGCTCTGGAAACACCATATATTTT
CASRGGSSGNTIYF
>.|15|.|TRBJ1-1|TRBV6-2/TRBV6-3
TGTGCCAGCAGTTACTCAGGACACCAGAACACTGAAGCTTTCTTT
CASSYSGHQNTEAFF
>.|13|.|TRBJ2-5|TRBV6-5
TGTGCCAGCAGTTACCGGGCGCTAGAGACCCAGTACTTC
CASSYRALETQYF
>.|15|.|TRBJ1-5|TRBV6-2/TRBV6-3
TGTGCCAGCAGTTCCTTCGGGATCGACAATCAGCCCCAGCATTTT
CASSSFGIDNQPQHF
>TRBD1|14|.|TRBJ1-1|TRBV5-1
TGCGCCAGCAGCTTGGGCCCAGGGGGCACTGAAGCTTTCTTT
CASSLGPGGTEAFF
>.|15|many|TRBJ2-2|TRBV9
TGTGCCAGCAGCGTAGCAGGGCCCTACACCGGGGAGCTGTTTTTT
CASSVAGPYTGELFF
>.|15|.|TRBJ2-2|TRBV5-5
TGTGCCAGCAGCTTGGGGACGCCGCTCACCGGGGAGCTGTTTTTT
CASSLGTPLTGELFF
>.|14|few|TRBJ2-7|TRBV20-1
TGCAGTGCGGCTGGTGATAGCGGAGGCTACGAGCAGTACTTC
CSAAGDSGGYEQYF
>.|15|many|TRBJ2-7|TRBV27
TGTGCCAGCAGGCCTAATCAACTACTGCCCTACGAGCAGTACTTC
CASRPNQLLPYEQYF